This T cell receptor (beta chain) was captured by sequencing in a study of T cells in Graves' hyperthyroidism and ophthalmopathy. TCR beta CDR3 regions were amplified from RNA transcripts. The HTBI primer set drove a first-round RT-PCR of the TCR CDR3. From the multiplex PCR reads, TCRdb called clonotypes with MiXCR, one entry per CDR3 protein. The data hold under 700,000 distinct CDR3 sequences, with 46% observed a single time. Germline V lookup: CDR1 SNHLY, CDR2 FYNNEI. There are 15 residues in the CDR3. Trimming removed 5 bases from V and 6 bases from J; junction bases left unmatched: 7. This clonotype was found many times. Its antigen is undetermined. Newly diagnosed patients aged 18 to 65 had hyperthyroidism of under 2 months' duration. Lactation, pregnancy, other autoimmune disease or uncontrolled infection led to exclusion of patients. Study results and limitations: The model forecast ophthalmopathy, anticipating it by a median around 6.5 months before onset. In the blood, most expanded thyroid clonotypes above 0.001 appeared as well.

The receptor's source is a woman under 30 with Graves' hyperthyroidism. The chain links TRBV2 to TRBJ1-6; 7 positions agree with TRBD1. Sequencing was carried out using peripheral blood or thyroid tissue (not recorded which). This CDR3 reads CASSPLQGINSPLHF. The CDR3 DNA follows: TGTGCCAGCAGTCCCTTACAGGGGATTAATTCACCCCTCCACTTT.